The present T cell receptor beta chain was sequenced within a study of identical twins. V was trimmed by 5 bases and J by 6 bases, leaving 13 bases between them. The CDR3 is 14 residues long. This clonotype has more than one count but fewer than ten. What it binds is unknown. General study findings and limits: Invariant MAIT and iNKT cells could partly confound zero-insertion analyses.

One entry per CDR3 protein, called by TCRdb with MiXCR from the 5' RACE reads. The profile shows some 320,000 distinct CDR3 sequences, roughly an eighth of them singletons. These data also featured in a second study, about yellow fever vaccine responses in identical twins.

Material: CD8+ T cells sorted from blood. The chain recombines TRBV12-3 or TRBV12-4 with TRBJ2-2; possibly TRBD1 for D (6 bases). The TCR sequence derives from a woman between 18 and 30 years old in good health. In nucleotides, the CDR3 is TGTGCCAGCAGTGTCAGGGGAATTCCCGGGGAGCTGTTTTTT. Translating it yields CASSVRGIPGELFF.